This T cell receptor beta chain stems from a study of blood T cell repertoires in COVID-19. About the study: T cells, B-cell-depleted T cells, or PBMCs provided the cDNA or gDNA that served as material.

J lost 4 bases, V lost 1 base, and 6 bases had no gene match. CDR3 length equals 16 residues. CDR1 is SGHVS, CDR2 FQNEAQ, per germline. Original data processing: Amplification of reference gene primers provided the estimated nucleated cell counts. Produced via immunoSEQ multiplex PCR; TCRdb's table is partial and in-frame only. V, J and clone size derive from that table, while D and trimming were established from the DNA sequence. The sample records some 170,000 clones, roughly 83% being singletons. The specimen was peripheral blood. The chain has TRBV7-8 and TRBJ1-5; 8 nucleotides match TRBD1. The receptor was derived from a woman older than 75 with active or convalescent COVID-19. The CDR3 DNA sequence: TGTGCCAGCAGCTTAGTGGGCCAGGGGGCTAATCAGCCCCAGCATTTT. Protein sequence: CASSLVGQGANQPQHF. Drawing the rest from reference TRBV7-8 and TRBJ1-5, the complete variable domain is GAGVSQSPRYKVAKRGQDVALRCDPISGHVSLFWYQQALGQGPEFLTYFQNEAQLDKSGLPSDRFFAERPEGSVSTLKIQRTQQEDSAVYLCASSLVGQGANQPQHFGDGTRLSIL.